These T cell receptor beta chains were read from a single sample in a study of T cells after yellow fever vaccination. TCRdb itself ran the 5' RACE reads through MiXCR, one entry per CDR3 protein. The data contain a few hundred thousand distinct CDR3 sequences, around 7.3% of them singletons. The specimen comprised PBMCs, sampled roughly 46 days after the first yellow fever vaccination. The receptors were gathered from a man between 18 and 29 years old who received the YFV17D yellow fever vaccine. Both conserved end residues are part of each CDR3. The D gene is left open where the match is weak. Expanded clones get a size class; other rows say once, few or many, or leave the size out.

-,TRBJ2-3,TRBV5-1,-,CASRTDGTLITDTQYF,TGCGCCAGCAGGACCGACGGGACACTAATCACAGATACGCAGTATTTT
-,TRBJ2-3,TRBV6-5,TRBD2,CASSYKWGGTDTQYF,TGTGCCAGCAGTTACAAGTGGGGGGGGACAGATACGCAGTATTTT
many,TRBJ2-1,TRBV7-3,TRBD2,CASSTRGGAYNEQFF,TGTGCCAGCAGCACCCGGGGGGGCGCCTACAATGAGCAGTTCTTC
few,TRBJ1-6,TRBV5-1,TRBD1,CASSLRQGVGNSPLHF,TGCGCCAGCAGCTTACGACAGGGGGTTGGAAATTCACCCCTCCACTTT
many,TRBJ1-3,TRBV6-1,-,CASSEQGGNTIYF,TGTGCCAGCAGTGAACAGGGTGGAAACACCATATATTTT
few,TRBJ2-6,TRBV7-9,-,CASSRSSGANVLTF,TGTGCCAGCAGCCGTTCCTCTGGGGCCAACGTCCTGACTTTC
few,TRBJ2-3,TRBV29-1,-,CSVRRAGITDTQYF,TGCAGCGTTCGCCGGGCGGGTATCACAGATACGCAGTATTTT
few,TRBJ2-3,TRBV5-5,-,CASSFDIPRNTQYF,TGTGCCAGCAGCTTCGACATACCCCGGAACACGCAGTATTTT
-,TRBJ2-3,TRBV20-1,-,CSASSGTKVDTQYF,TGCAGTGCTAGTTCCGGGACAAAGGTAGATACGCAGTATTTT
few,TRBJ2-1,TRBV5-4,-,CASSLAGMEQFF,TGTGCCAGCAGCTTGGCCGGTATGGAGCAGTTCTTC
few,TRBJ2-1,TRBV19,TRBD2,CASSMGSGGPLSQFF,TGTGCCAGTAGTATGGGAAGCGGGGGGCCGTTATCCCAGTTCTTC
-,TRBJ1-5,TRBV4-3,TRBD1,CASSQGTGLQPQHF,TGCGCCAGCAGCCAAGGGACAGGACTTCAGCCCCAGCATTTT
few,TRBJ1-2,TRBV19,-,CASSPDGSYGYTF,TGTGCCAGTAGCCCCGACGGATCCTATGGCTACACCTTC
-,TRBJ1-1,TRBV7-8,-,CASSLAQGGTTEAFF,TGTGCCAGCAGCTTAGCGCAGGGCGGGACCACTGAAGCTTTCTTT
-,TRBJ1-2,TRBV12-3/TRBV12-4,-,CASSLDSRLLAGYTF,TGTGCCAGCAGTTTGGACAGCCGGTTGTTGGCTGGCTACACCTTC
many,TRBJ2-5,TRBV5-1,-,CASSMIVQETQYF,TGCGCCAGCAGCATGATAGTACAAGAGACCCAGTACTTC
-,TRBJ2-1,TRBV20-1,TRBD1,CSARSGTGYNEQFF,TGCAGTGCTAGGTCCGGGACAGGCTACAATGAGCAGTTCTTC
many,TRBJ2-5,TRBV29-1,TRBD2,CSSQTSGGETQYF,TGCAGCTCTCAGACTAGCGGGGGTGAGACCCAGTACTTC
-,TRBJ1-5,TRBV7-2,TRBD1,CASSLTGGGSQPQHF,TGTGCCAGCAGCTTAACAGGGGGCGGATCCCAGCCCCAGCATTTT
few,TRBJ2-5,TRBV28,TRBD1,CASSVGGGQETQYF,TGTGCCAGCAGTGTAGGGGGCGGTCAAGAGACCCAGTACTTC
-,TRBJ1-5,TRBV12-3/TRBV12-4,-,CASSQTVISNQPQHF,TGTGCCAGCAGCCAGACAGTGATTAGCAATCAGCCCCAGCATTTT
few,TRBJ2-3,TRBV7-2,-,CASSFEGGPVDTQYF,TGTGCCAGCAGCTTCGAGGGGGGGCCCGTAGATACGCAGTATTTT
-,TRBJ2-3,TRBV6-1,TRBD1,CASSSTGTGLQYF,TGTGCCAGCAGTAGTACCGGGACAGGGTTACAGTATTTT
few,TRBJ2-2,TRBV20-1,TRBD1,CSARGTPGTGINTGELFF,TGCAGTGCTAGAGGGACGCCCGGGACAGGGATCAACACCGGGGAGCTGTTTTTT
-,TRBJ2-1,TRBV29-1,TRBD2,CSAVRGDYYNEQFF,TGCAGCGCCGTCCGGGGGGACTACTACAATGAGCAGTTCTTC
-,TRBJ2-7,TRBV27,-,CASSSPVEQYF,TGTGCCAGCAGTTCCCCCGTCGAGCAGTACTTC
few,TRBJ1-1,TRBV6-2/TRBV6-3,-,CASRVPRDWITEAFF,TGTGCCAGCCGGGTCCCCAGGGATTGGATTACTGAAGCTTTCTTT
few,TRBJ2-3,TRBV4-2,TRBD2,CASSQIPGLGADTQYF,TGTGCCAGCAGCCAAATCCCGGGACTAGGGGCAGATACGCAGTATTTT
-,TRBJ2-7,TRBV20-1,TRBD1,CSATTGLAYEQYF,TGCAGTGCCACGACAGGGTTGGCCTACGAGCAGTACTTC
-,TRBJ1-2,TRBV21-1,-,CARIRSNYGYTF,TGTGCCAGGATCAGGTCTAACTATGGCTACACCTTC
few,TRBJ2-7,TRBV7-2,-,CASSLGFVDGTYEQYF,TGTGCCAGCAGCTTAGGGTTTGTCGACGGAACCTACGAGCAGTACTTC
few,TRBJ1-2,TRBV14,-,CASSQGRYYGYTF,TGTGCCAGCAGCCAAGGAAGGTACTATGGCTACACCTTC
many,TRBJ2-1,TRBV5-4,TRBD2,CASSLGVASGGVVF,TGTGCCAGCAGCTTGGGGGTTGCGAGCGGGGGGGTGGTCTTC
few,TRBJ2-5,TRBV12-3/TRBV12-4,-,CASSSAAPGTQYF,TGTGCCAGCAGTTCAGCGGCTCCGGGGACCCAGTACTTC
many,TRBJ2-5,TRBV20-1,-,CSARVAQETQYF,TGCAGTGCTAGAGTGGCGCAAGAGACCCAGTACTTC
-,TRBJ1-2,TRBV6-2/TRBV6-3,-,CASSYFASEGYTF,TGTGCCAGCAGTTACTTTGCCAGCGAGGGCTACACCTTC
-,TRBJ2-2,TRBV20-1,-,CSARELRTGELFF,TGCAGTGCTAGAGAGTTGCGAACCGGGGAGCTGTTTTTT
few,TRBJ2-1,TRBV20-1,-,CSARRLESEQFF,TGCAGTGCTAGACGGCTGGAAAGTGAGCAGTTCTTC
few,TRBJ2-7,TRBV7-2,TRBD1,CASSLDRGAHEQYF,TGTGCCAGCAGCTTGGACAGGGGGGCCCACGAGCAGTACTTC
once,TRBJ2-6,TRBV6-2/TRBV6-3,-,CASSNGRNGANVLTF,TGTGCCAGCAGTAACGGACGTAATGGGGCCAACGTCCTGACTTTC
-,TRBJ2-2,TRBV5-1,TRBD2,CASSLRTSGGKNTGELFF,TGCGCCAGCAGCTTACGGACTAGCGGGGGAAAGAACACCGGGGAGCTGTTTTTT
-,TRBJ2-5,TRBV7-2,-,CASSSDVRETQYF,TGTGCCAGCAGCTCGGACGTTAGAGAGACCCAGTACTTC
few,TRBJ1-6,TRBV25-1,-,CASNRAGLKSPLHF,TGTGCCAGCAATCGGGCGGGACTGAAGTCACCCCTCCACTTT
-,TRBJ2-3,TRBV7-3,TRBD2,CASSLMNSGGADTQYF,TGTGCCAGCAGCTTAATGAACAGCGGGGGGGCAGATACGCAGTATTTT
few,TRBJ1-5,TRBV19,-,CASSIITGLNQPQHF,TGTGCCAGTAGTATTATTACAGGCCTCAATCAGCCCCAGCATTTT
few,TRBJ2-7,TRBV4-1,TRBD1,CASSQVGQGFSGEQYF,TGCGCCAGCAGCCAAGTGGGACAGGGGTTCTCGGGCGAGCAGTACTTC
few,TRBJ2-7,TRBV7-9,-,CASSLANLEQYF,TGTGCCAGCAGCTTAGCCAACCTCGAGCAGTACTTC
-,TRBJ1-2,TRBV6-1,TRBD1,CASRPGTGTYSNHGYTF,TGTGCCAGCAGACCCGGGACAGGGACGTACTCAAACCATGGCTACACCTTC
-,TRBJ2-1,TRBV20-1,-,CSARDPLVNEQFF,TGCAGTGCTAGAGATCCATTGGTAAATGAGCAGTTCTTC
few,TRBJ2-1,TRBV10-2,TRBD2,CASSDLGLAGYNEQFF,TGCGCCAGCAGTGACTTGGGGCTAGCGGGGTACAATGAGCAGTTCTTC
few,TRBJ2-5,TRBV7-2,-,CASSRDARGETQYF,TGTGCCAGCAGCCGCGACGCGAGGGGAGAGACCCAGTACTTC
few,TRBJ1-2,TRBV3-1,-,CASSQERARGYGYTF,TGTGCCAGCAGCCAAGAACGGGCCAGGGGCTATGGCTACACCTTC
-,TRBJ1-1,TRBV20-1,-,CSARQGGGFTEAFF,TGCAGTGCTAGACAAGGGGGGGGGTTCACTGAAGCTTTCTTT
few,TRBJ2-5,TRBV20-1,TRBD2,CSASQTSGGFETQYF,TGCAGTGCTTCTCAGACTAGCGGGGGATTCGAGACCCAGTACTTC
few,TRBJ2-1,TRBV5-6,TRBD2,CASSLGLANNEQFF,TGTGCCAGCAGCCTGGGACTAGCGAACAATGAGCAGTTCTTC
-,TRBJ2-1,TRBV5-1,-,CASSNQYYNEQFF,TGCGCCAGCAGTAACCAGTACTACAATGAGCAGTTCTTC